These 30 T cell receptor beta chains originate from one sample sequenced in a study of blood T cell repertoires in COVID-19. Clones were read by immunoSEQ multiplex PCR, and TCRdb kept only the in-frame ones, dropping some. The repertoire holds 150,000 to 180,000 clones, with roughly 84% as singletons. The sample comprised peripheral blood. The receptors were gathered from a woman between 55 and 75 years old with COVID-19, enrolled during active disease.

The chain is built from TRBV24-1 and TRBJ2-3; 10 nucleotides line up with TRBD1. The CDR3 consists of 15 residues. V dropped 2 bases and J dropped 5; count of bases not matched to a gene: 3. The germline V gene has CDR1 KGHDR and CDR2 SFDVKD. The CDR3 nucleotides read TGTGCCACCAGTGATTCCGGGACAGGGGAAGATACGCAGTATTTT. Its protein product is CATSDSGTGEDTQYF.

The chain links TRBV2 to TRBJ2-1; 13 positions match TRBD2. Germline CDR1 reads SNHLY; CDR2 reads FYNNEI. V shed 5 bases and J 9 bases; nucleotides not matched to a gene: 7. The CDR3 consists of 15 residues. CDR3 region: CASSPLAGGYGEQFF. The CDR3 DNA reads TGTGCCAGCAGTCCACTAGCGGGAGGGTACGGTGAGCAGTTCTTC.

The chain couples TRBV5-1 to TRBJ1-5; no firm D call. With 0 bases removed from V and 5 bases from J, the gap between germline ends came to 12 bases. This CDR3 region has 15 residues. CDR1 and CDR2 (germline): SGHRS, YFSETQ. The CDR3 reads CASSLGPEEDQPQHF. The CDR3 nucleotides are TGCGCCAGCAGCTTGGGGCCCGAGGAAGATCAGCCCCAGCATTTT. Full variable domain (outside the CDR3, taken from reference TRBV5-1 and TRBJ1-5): KAGVTQTPRYLIKTRGQQVTLSCSPISGHRSVSWYQQTPGQGLQFLFEYFSETQRNKGNFPGRFSGRQFSNSRSEMNVSTLELGDSALYLCASSLGPEEDQPQHFGDGTRLSIL.

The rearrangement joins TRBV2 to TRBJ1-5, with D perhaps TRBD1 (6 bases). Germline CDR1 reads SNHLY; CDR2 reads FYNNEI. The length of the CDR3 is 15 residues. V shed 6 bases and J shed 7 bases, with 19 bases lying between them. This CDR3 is CASSLQGVVPQPQHF. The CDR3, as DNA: TGTGCCAGCAGCCTACAGGGAGTAGTACCGCAGCCCCAGCATTTT.

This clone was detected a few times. In nucleotides, the CDR3 is TGTGCCAGCAGTTACTCGAGGCGTTCCGGGGGAAACACCATATATTTT. Its protein product is CASSYSRRSGGNTIYF. The V call is TRBV6-5, the J call TRBJ1-3; D unclear. Germline values: CDR1 MNHEY, CDR2 SVGAGI. The CDR3 loop spans 16 amino acids. Trimming took off 0 bases at V and 4 bases at J, with 13 bases between the two ends.

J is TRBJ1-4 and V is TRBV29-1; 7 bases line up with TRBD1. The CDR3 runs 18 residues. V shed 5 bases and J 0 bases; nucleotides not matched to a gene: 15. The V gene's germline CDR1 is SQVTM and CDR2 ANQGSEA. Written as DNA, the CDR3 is TGCAGCGTTCGCCTCCGGGACAGTTTTGGGGCAACTAATGAAAAACTGTTTTTT. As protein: CSVRLRDSFGATNEKLFF.

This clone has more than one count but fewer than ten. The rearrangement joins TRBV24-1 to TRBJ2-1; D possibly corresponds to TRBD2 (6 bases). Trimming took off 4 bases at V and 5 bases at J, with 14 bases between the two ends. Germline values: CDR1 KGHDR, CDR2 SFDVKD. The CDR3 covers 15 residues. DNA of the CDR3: TGTGCCACCAGTGACCCGGGGCCGGGGGACAATGAGCAGTTCTTC. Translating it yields CATSDPGPGDNEQFF.

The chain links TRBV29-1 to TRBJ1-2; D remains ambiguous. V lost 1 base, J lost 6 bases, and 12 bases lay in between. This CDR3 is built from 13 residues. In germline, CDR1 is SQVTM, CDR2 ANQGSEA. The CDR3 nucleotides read TGCAGCGTTGAAGGTAGCTCGAGGGATGGCTACACCTTC. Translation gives CSVEGSSRDGYTF.

The CDR3 loop is CASSLFPMTPTDTQYF. The CDR3 coding sequence is TGCGCCAGCAGCTTGTTCCCAATGACACCCACAGATACGCAGTATTTT. This chain uses TRBV5-1 with TRBJ2-3; D is unclear. There are 16 residues in the CDR3. Germline assignment: CDR1 SGHRS and CDR2 YFSETQ. The ends were cut back, 1 base at V and 2 bases at J, with 14 bases in the middle.

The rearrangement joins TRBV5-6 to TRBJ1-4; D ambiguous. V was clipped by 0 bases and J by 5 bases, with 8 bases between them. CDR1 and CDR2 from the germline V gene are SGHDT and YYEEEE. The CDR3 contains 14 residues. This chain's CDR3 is CASSLDSSNEKLFF. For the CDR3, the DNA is TGTGCCAGCAGCTTGGACAGCTCCAATGAAAAACTGTTTTTT. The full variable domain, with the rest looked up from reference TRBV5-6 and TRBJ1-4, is DAGVTQSPTHLIKTRGQQVTLRCSPKSGHDTVSWYQQALGQGPQFIFQYYEEEERQRGNFPDRFSGHQFPNYSSELNVNALLLGDSALYLCASSLDSSNEKLFFGSGTQLSVL.

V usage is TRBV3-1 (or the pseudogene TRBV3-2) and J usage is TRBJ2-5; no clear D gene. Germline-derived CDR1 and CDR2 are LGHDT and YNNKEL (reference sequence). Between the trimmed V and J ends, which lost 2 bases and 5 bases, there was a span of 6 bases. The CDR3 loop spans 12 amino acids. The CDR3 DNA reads TGTGCCAGCAGCCAAAACAAGGAGACCCAGTACTTC. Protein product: CASSQNKETQYF.

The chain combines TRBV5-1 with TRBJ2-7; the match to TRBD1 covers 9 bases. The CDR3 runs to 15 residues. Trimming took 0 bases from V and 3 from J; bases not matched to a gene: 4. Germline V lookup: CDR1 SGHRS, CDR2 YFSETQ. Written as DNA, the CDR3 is TGCGCCAGCAGCTTGGACAGGGGGCGAAGCTACGAGCAGTACTTC. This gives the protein CASSLDRGRSYEQYF.

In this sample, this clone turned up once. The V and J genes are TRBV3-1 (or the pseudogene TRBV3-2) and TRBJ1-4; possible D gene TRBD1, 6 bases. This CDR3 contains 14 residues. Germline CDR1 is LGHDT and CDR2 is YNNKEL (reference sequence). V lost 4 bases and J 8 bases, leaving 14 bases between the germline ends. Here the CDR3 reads CASSPYREIEKLFF. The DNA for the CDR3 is TGTGCCAGCAGCCCTTACAGGGAGATCGAAAAACTGTTTTTT.

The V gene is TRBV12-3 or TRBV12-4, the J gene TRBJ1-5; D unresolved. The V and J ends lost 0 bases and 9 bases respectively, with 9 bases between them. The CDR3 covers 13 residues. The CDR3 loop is CASSLALSPPQHF. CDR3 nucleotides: TGTGCCAGCAGTTTAGCGCTTAGTCCGCCCCAGCATTTT.

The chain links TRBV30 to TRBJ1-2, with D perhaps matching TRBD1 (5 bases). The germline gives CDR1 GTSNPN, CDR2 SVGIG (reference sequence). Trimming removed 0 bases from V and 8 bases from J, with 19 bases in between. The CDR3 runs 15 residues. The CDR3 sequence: CAWSVKGRRDSGYTF. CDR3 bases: TGTGCCTGGAGTGTAAAGGGGCGGAGAGACTCCGGCTACACCTTC. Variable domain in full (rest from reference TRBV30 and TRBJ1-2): SQTIHQWPATLVQPVGSPLSLECTVEGTSNPNLYWYRQAAGRGLQLLFYSVGIGQISSEVPQNLSASRPQDRQFILSSKKLLLSDSGFYLCAWSVKGRRDSGYTFGSGTRLTVV.

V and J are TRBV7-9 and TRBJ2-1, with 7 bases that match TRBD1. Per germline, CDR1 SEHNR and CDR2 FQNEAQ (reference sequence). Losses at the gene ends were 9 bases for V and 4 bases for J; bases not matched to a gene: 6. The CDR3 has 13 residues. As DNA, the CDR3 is TGTGCCAGTACCGAGGGGGCATACAATGAGCAGTTCTTC. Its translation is CASTEGAYNEQFF.

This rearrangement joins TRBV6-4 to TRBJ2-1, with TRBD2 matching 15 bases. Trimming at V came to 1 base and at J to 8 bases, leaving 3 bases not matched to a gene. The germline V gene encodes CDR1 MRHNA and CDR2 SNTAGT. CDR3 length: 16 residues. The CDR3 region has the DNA TGTGCCAGCAGTGACTGGACTAGCGGGAGGGCCGATGAGCAGTTCTTC. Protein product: CASSDWTSGRADEQFF.

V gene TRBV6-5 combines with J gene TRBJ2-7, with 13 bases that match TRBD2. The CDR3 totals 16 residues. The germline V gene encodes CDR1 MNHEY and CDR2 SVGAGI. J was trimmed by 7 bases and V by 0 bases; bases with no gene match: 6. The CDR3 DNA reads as TGTGCCAGCAGTTACTCTGGGACTAGCGGGACTGCTGAGCAGTACTTC. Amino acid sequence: CASSYSGTSGTAEQYF.

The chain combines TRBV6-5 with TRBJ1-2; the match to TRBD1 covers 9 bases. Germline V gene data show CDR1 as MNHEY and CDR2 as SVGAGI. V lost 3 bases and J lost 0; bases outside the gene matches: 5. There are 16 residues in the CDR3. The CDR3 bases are TGTGCCAGCAGTTATAACAGGGGGCCTTCTAACTATGGCTACACCTTC. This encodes CASSYNRGPSNYGYTF.

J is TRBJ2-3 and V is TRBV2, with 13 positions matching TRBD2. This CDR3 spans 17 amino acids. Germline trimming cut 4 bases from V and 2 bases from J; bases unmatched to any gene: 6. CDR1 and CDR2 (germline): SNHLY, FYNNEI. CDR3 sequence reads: CASSGGGLAGLTDTQYF. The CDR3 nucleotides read TGTGCCAGCAGTGGAGGGGGACTAGCGGGACTCACAGATACGCAGTATTTT.

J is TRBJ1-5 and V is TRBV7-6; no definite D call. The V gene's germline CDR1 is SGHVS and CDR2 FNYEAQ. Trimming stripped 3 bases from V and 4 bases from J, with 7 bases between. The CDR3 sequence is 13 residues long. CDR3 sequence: CASSFSRNQPQHF. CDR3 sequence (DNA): TGTGCCAGCAGCTTTTCCAGAAATCAGCCCCAGCATTTT.

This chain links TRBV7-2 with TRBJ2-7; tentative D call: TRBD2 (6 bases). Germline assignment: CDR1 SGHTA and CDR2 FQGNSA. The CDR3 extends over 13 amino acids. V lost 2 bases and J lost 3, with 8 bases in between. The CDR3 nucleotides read TGTGCCAGCAGCTTAAGGAGGGGCTACGAGCAGTACGTC. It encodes CASSLRRGYEQYV.

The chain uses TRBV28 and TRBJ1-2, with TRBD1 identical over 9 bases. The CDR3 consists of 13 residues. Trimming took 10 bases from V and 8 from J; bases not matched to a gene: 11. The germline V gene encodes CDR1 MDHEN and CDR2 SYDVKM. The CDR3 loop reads CATTGTGRSGYTF. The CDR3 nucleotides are TGTGCCACCACAGGGACAGGGCGCAGCGGCTACACCTTC.

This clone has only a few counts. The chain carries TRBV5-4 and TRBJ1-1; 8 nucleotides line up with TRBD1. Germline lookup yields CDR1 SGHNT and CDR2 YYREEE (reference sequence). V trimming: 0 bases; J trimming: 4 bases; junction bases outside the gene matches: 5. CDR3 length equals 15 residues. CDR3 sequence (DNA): TGTGCCAGCAGCTTGGTGGCCGACAGGGGCACTGAAGCTTTCTTT. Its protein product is CASSLVADRGTEAFF.

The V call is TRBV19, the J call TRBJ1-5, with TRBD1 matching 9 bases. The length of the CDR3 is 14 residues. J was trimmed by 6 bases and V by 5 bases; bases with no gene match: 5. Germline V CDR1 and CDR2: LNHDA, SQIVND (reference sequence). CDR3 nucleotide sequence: TGTGCCAGTAGTCAGGGACAGGGTCGTCAGCCCCAGCATTTT. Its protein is CASSQGQGRQPQHF.

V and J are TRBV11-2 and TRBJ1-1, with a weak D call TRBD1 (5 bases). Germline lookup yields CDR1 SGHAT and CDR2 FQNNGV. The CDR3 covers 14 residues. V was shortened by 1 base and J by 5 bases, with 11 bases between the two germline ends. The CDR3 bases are TGTGCCAGCAGCTTAGCTGGGGCGAGTACTGAAGCTTTCTTT. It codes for CASSLAGASTEAFF.

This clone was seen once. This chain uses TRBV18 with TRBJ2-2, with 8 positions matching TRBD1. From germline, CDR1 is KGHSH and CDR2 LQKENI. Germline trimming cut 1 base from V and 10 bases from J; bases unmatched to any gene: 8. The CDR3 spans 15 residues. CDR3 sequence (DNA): TGTGCCAGCTCACCACAGGACAGGGCACCTAAGGAGCTGTTTTTT. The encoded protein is CASSPQDRAPKELFF.

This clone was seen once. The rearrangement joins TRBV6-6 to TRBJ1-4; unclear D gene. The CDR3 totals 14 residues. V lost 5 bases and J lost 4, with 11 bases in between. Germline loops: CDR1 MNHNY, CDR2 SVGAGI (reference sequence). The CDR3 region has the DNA TGTGCCAGCAGTCTACAGAACCTTAATGAAAAACTGTTTTTT. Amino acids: CASSLQNLNEKLFF.

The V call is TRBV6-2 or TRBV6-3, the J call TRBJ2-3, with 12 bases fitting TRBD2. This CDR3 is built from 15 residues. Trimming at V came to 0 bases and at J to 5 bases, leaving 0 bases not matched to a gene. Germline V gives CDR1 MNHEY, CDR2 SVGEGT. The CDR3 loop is CASSYSGLAGDTQYF. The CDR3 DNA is TGTGCCAGCAGTTACTCGGGACTAGCGGGAGATACGCAGTATTTT.

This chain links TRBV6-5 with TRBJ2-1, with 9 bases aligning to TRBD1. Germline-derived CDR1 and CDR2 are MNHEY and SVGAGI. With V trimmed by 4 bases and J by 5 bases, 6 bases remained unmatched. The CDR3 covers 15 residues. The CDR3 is CASSWTGDSDNEQFF. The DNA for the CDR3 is TGTGCCAGCAGTTGGACAGGGGACTCGGACAATGAGCAGTTCTTC.